The rows below give T cell receptor beta chains drawn from one sample of a study of T cell repertoires in cytomegalovirus infection. These receptors lack a known antigen. TCRdb re-derived calls from the reads in MiXCR, one entry per CDR3 protein. The sample has around 540,000 distinct CDR3 sequences, roughly a third seen once; the top ten hold roughly 15%. This material consisted of cultured PBMCs, taken from culture after CMV antigen stimulation. These receptor sequences come from a human donor in good health (CMV status not recorded). Some clones in this sample may be carry-over from other donors' samples. CDR3s include the opening cysteine and the closing phenylalanine or tryptophan. The D gene is left open where the match is weak. Size values are once, few and many counts, or a class for expanded clones, and some rows have none.

size | J | length | V | D | CDR3 | DNA
few | TRBJ2-3 | 15 | TRBV19 | - | CATRDRQSLTDTQYF | TGTGCCACCAGAGATAGACAGTCTCTCACAGATACGCAGTATTTT
- | TRBJ2-7 | 17 | TRBV4-2 | TRBD2 | CASSQTSGRAGGYEQYF | TGTGCCAGCAGCCAGACTAGCGGGAGGGCCGGTGGGTACGAGCAGTACTTC
many | TRBJ1-1 | 11 | TRBV12-3/TRBV12-4 | - | CASSLLSEAFF | TGTGCCAGCAGTTTGCTCTCTGAAGCTTTCTTT
- | TRBJ2-2 | 13 | TRBV10-3 | - | CAINLGLTGELFF | TGTGCCATCAATTTGGGGCTCACCGGGGAGCTGTTTTTT
many | TRBJ2-3 | 19 | TRBV7-2 | TRBD2 | CASSPRRTSLASSTDTQYF | TGTGCCAGCAGCCCTAGACGGACTAGCCTAGCTTCAAGCACAGATACGCAGTATTTT
- | TRBJ2-4 | 16 | TRBV7-9 | TRBD1 | CASSRTGVLGKNIQYF | TGTGCCAGCAGCCGGACAGGGGTTCTTGGCAAAAACATTCAGTACTTC
few | TRBJ2-3 | 15 | TRBV7-8 | TRBD2 | CASSFPPSGTDTQYF | TGTGCCAGCAGCTTCCCACCTAGCGGGACAGATACGCAGTATTTT
few | TRBJ2-5 | 14 | TRBV28 | - | CASSPSAEGVPEYF | TGTGCCAGCAGTCCATCGGCCGAAGGGGTCCCAGAGTACTTC
- | TRBJ1-2 | 16 | TRBV7-2 | TRBD1 | CASSLGQGAGVYGYTF | TGTGCCAGCAGCTTAGGTCAGGGGGCGGGCGTCTATGGCTACACCTTC
- | TRBJ1-3 | 15 | TRBV15 | - | CATSRDRQAGNTIYF | TGTGCCACCAGCAGAGATAGGCAGGCTGGAAACACCATATATTTT
once | TRBJ1-1 | 15 | TRBV18 | - | CASSPRGRENTEAFF | TGTGCCAGCTCACCACGCGGCAGGGAGAACACTGAAGCTTTCTTT
- | TRBJ1-5 | 14 | TRBV19 | - | CASSVGRSNQPQHF | TGTGCCAGTAGTGTAGGGCGCAGCAATCAGCCCCAGCATTTT
- | TRBJ1-1 | 16 | TRBV12-3/TRBV12-4 | TRBD1 | CASSLHRRGPNTEAFF | TGTGCCAGCAGTTTACACCGAAGGGGGCCGAACACTGAAGCTTTCTTT
- | TRBJ2-5 | 15 | TRBV20-1 | TRBD1 | CSADRTDRGKETQYF | TGCAGTGCGGACCGGACGGACAGGGGTAAAGAGACCCAGTACTTC
few | TRBJ2-1 | 15 | TRBV7-9 | TRBD2 | CASSFFSGRAWEQFF | TGTGCCAGCAGCTTCTTTAGCGGGAGGGCCTGGGAGCAGTTCTTC
few | TRBJ1-4 | 15 | TRBV7-2 | - | CASSLGVGGDEKLFF | TGTGCCAGCAGCTTAGGGGTGGGAGGGGACGAAAAACTGTTTTTT
many | TRBJ1-1 | 13 | TRBV7-2 | - | CASSVMLNTEAFF | TGTGCCAGCAGCGTAATGTTGAACACTGAAGCTTTCTTT
- | TRBJ2-7 | 16 | TRBV27 | - | CASSLSGPKGSYEQYF | TGTGCCAGCAGTTTATCCGGGCCCAAGGGCTCCTACGAGCAGTACTTC
- | TRBJ1-1 | 13 | TRBV7-6 | - | CASSKGGNTEAFF | TGTGCCAGCAGCAAAGGGGGAAACACTGAAGCTTTCTTT
many | TRBJ1-1 | 16 | TRBV7-9 | - | CASSPSTTDMNTEAFF | TGTGCCAGCAGCCCTAGTACGACAGATATGAACACTGAAGCTTTCTTT
few | TRBJ2-7 | 15 | TRBV10-3 | TRBD2 | CAISERAGGPYEQYF | TGTGCCATCAGTGAAAGAGCGGGAGGTCCCTACGAGCAGTACTTC
- | TRBJ2-4 | 17 | TRBV4-1 | TRBD1 | CASSQPDRGLSKNIQYF | TGTGCCAGCAGCCAACCGGACAGGGGGTTAAGCAAAAACATTCAGTACTTC
- | TRBJ2-3 | 12 | TRBV20-1 | - | CSAPFPTDTQYF | TGCAGTGCTCCTTTTCCTACAGATACGCAGTATTTT
- | TRBJ1-5 | 13 | TRBV19 | - | CASSILGHQPQHF | TGTGCCAGTAGTATTCTTGGCCATCAGCCCCAGCATTTT
few | TRBJ2-5 | 16 | TRBV7-6 | - | CASSPPAREGEETQYF | TGTGCCAGCAGCCCCCCGGCCAGGGAAGGGGAAGAGACCCAGTACTTC
few | TRBJ2-7 | 14 | TRBV4-1 | - | CASSQVPGTGEQYF | TGCGCCAGCAGCCAAGTCCCAGGGACGGGGGAGCAGTACTTC
- | TRBJ2-2 | 15 | TRBV19 | TRBD2 | CASKIEREPPGELFF | TGTGCCAGTAAGATCGAGCGGGAACCGCCCGGGGAGCTGTTTTTT
few | TRBJ2-2 | 15 | TRBV28 | - | CASSMDSRNTGELFF | TGTGCCAGCAGTATGGACAGCCGAAACACCGGGGAGCTGTTTTTT
few | TRBJ1-4 | 16 | TRBV7-6 | TRBD1 | CASSLGQGSTNEKLFF | TGTGCCAGCAGCTTAGGACAGGGGTCAACTAATGAAAAACTGTTTTTT
few | TRBJ1-1 | 14 | TRBV5-8 | - | CASSRQASDTEAFF | TGTGCCAGCAGTCGACAGGCCTCGGACACTGAAGCTTTCTTT
- | TRBJ2-5 | 15 | TRBV4-2 | - | CASSQLQAMAETQYF | TGTGCCAGCAGCCAATTGCAGGCGATGGCAGAGACCCAGTACTTC
- | TRBJ1-1 | 15 | TRBV5-8 | - | CASSLVRGSNSEAFF | TGCGCCAGCAGCTTGGTCAGGGGAAGTAACTCTGAAGCTTTCTTT
few | TRBJ2-6 | 16 | TRBV2 | - | CASTRRRGAGANVLTF | TGTGCCAGCACCCGCAGGCGGGGCGCTGGGGCCAACGTCCTGACTTTC
- | TRBJ1-1 | 14 | TRBV20-1 | TRBD1 | CSARALDRGTEAFF | TGCAGTGCTAGAGCCCTGGACAGGGGGACTGAAGCTTTCTTT
- | TRBJ2-2 | 16 | TRBV5-1 | TRBD2 | CASSLDWAGDTGELFF | TGCGCCAGCAGCTTGGATTGGGCGGGAGACACCGGGGAGCTGTTTTTT
- | TRBJ1-4 | 14 | TRBV11-2 | - | CASSLRGVNEKLFF | TGTGCCAGCAGCTTACGGGGGGTTAATGAAAAACTGTTTTTT
few | TRBJ1-5 | 15 | TRBV15 | - | CATSPLPGVSQPQHF | TGTGCCACCAGCCCTCTTCCAGGGGTAAGTCAGCCCCAGCATTTT
few | TRBJ2-1 | 16 | TRBV11-2 | TRBD2 | CASSIRFSGSGNEQFF | TGTGCCAGCAGCATCCGCTTTAGCGGGAGTGGAAATGAGCAGTTCTTC
many | TRBJ2-2 | 17 | TRBV7-2 | - | CASSPLRSGANTGELFF | TGTGCCAGCAGCCCCCTCCGGTCGGGAGCGAACACCGGGGAGCTGTTTTTT
- | TRBJ2-7 | 16 | TRBV19 | TRBD2 | CASSSQGSGDPYEQYF | TGTGCCAGTAGTTCCCAGGGAAGCGGGGACCCCTACGAGCAGTACTTC
few | TRBJ2-3 | 15 | TRBV7-2 | TRBD1 | CASSWSGTGGDTQYF | TGTGCCAGCAGCTGGTCCGGGACAGGGGGAGATACGCAGTATTTT
many | TRBJ2-4 | 16 | TRBV6-1 | TRBD2 | CASGYRGGLGKNIQYF | TGTGCCAGCGGATATCGCGGGGGGCTCGGAAAAAACATTCAGTACTTC